This T cell receptor (beta chain) was sequenced for a study of sequential checkpoint blockade in melanoma. Some clones are missing from TCRdb's copy, which holds only in-frame ones; the method was immunoSEQ multiplex PCR. The sample lists 10,000 to 15,000 clones, about 80% seen once, with 50% to 65% in the top ten. Germline V gives CDR1 LGHNA, CDR2 YSLEER. V dropped 1 base and J dropped 9 bases, with 13 bases sitting between them. CDR3 length equals 15 residues. Treatment reported: randomized to nivolumab then ipilimumab (arm A) or the reverse (arm B). This clonotype was sampled from a human donor with melanoma. The rearrangement joins TRBV4-3 to TRBJ1-6; TRBD1 is a possible D gene (6 bases). The sequencing used CD8+ T cells sorted from blood (inferred from file names), collected from a patient given nivolumab and ipilimumab in sequence. The CDR3 here is CASSQGALGGSPLHF. The CDR3 nucleotides are TGCGCCAGCAGCCAAGGGGCCTTAGGGGGTTCACCCCTCCACTTT.